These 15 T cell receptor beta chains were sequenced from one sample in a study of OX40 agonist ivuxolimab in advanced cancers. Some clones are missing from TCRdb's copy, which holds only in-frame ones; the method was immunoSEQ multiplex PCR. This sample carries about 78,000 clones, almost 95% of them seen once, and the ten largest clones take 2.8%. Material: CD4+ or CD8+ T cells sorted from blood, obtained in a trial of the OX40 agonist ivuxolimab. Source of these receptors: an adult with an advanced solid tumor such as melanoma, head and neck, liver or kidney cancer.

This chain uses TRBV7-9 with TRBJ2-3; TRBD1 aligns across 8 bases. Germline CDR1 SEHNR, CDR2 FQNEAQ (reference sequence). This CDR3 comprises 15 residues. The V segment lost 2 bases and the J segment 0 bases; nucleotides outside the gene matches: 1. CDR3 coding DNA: TGTGCCAGCAGCTTAACAGGGGGTAGCACAGATACGCAGTATTTT. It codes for CASSLTGGSTDTQYF.

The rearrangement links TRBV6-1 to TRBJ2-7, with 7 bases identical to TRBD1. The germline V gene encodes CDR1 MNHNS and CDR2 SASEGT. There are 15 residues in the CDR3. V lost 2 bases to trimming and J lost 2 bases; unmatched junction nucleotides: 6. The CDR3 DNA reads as TGTGCCAGCAGTGAATTCTGGGACAGTCCCTACGAGCAGTACTTC. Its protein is CASSEFWDSPYEQYF.

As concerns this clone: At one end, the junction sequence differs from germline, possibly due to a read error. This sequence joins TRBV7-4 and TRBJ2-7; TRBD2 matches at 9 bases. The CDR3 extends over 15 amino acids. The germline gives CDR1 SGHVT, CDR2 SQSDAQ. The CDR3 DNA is TGTGCCAGCAGCGTAGCGGGGGCTTCTACGGACGAGCAGTACTTC. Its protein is CASSVAGASTDEQYF.

CDR3 nucleotide sequence: TGTGCCAGCAGCTTAGCGTCCCTGGCTAGCGGGGGCTACGAGCAGTACTTC. Protein sequence: CASSLASLASGGYEQYF. V usage is TRBV7-9 and J usage is TRBJ2-7; 10 nucleotides line up with TRBD2. Per germline, CDR1 SEHNR and CDR2 FQNEAQ (reference sequence). The CDR3 is made up of 17 amino acids. V lost 0 bases and J lost 3; bases outside the gene matches: 8.

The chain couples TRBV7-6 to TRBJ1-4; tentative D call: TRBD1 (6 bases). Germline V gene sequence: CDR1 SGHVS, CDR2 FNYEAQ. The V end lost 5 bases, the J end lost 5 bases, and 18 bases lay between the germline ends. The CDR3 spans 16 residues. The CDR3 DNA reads TGTGCCAGCAGCGATCTAAAGGGCAGGGGAAATGAAAAACTGTTTTTT. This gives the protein CASSDLKGRGNEKLFF.

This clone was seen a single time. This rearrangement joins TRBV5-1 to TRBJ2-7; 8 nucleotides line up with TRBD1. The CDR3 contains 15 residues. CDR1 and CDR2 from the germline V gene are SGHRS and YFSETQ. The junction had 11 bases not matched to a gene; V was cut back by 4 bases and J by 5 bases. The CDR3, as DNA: TGCGCCAGCAGCCTCCGGACAGGGAGAACTGACGAGCAGTACTTC. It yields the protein CASSLRTGRTDEQYF.

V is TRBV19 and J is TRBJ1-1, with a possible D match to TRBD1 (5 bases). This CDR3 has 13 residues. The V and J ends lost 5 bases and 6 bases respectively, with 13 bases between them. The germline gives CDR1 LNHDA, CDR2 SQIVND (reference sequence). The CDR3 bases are TGTGCCAGTAGTCCCCTCCGACAGTCTGAAGCTTTCTTT. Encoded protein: CASSPLRQSEAFF.

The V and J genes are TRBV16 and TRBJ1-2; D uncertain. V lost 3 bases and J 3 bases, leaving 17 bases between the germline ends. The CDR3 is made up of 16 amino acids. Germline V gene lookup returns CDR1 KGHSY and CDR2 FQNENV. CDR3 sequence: CASSHFTTWGDYGYTF. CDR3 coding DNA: TGTGCCAGCAGCCACTTTACGACTTGGGGAGACTATGGCTACACCTTC.

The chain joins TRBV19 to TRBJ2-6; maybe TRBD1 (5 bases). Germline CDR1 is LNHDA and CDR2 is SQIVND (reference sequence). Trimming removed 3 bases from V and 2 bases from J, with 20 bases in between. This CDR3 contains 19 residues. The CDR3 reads CASSMRQSRWYTGANVLTF. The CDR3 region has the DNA TGTGCCAGTAGTATGCGACAGTCGCGCTGGTACACTGGGGCCAACGTCCTGACTTTC.

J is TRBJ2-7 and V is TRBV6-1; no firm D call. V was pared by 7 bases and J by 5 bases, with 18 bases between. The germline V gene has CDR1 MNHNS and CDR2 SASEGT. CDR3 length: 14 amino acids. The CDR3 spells CASMPRFSRDEQYF. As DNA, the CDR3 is TGTGCCAGCATGCCCCGATTCAGTCGGGACGAGCAGTACTTC.

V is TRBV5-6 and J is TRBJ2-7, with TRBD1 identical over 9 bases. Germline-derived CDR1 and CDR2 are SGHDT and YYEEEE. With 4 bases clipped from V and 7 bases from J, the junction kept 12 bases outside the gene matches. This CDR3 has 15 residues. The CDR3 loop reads CASSTPGQGAGEQYF. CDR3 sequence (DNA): TGTGCCAGCAGCACTCCGGGACAGGGAGCTGGAGAGCAGTACTTC.

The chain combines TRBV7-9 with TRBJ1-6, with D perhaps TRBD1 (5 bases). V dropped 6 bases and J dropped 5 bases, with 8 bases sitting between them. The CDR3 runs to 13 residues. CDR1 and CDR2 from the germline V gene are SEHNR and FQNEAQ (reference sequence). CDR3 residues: CASRLTDNSPLHF. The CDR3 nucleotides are TGTGCCAGCAGGTTGACAGATAATTCACCCCTCCACTTT.

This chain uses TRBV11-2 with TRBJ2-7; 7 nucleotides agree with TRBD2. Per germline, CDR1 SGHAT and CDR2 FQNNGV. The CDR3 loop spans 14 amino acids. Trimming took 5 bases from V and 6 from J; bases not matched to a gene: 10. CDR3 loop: CASSPYGPGGEQYF. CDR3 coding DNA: TGTGCCAGCAGCCCTTATGGTCCGGGGGGCGAGCAGTACTTC. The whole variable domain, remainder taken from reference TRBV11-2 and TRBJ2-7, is EAGVAQSPRYKIIEKRQSVAFWCNPISGHATLYWYQQILGQGPKLLIQFQNNGVVDDSQLPKDRFSAERLKGVDSTLKIQPAKLEDSAVYLCASSPYGPGGEQYFGPGTRLTVT.

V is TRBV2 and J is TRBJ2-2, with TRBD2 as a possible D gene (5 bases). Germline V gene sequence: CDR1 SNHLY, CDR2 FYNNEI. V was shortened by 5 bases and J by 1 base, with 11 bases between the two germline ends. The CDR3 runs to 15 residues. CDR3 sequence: CASSPWTGNTGELFF. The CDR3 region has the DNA TGTGCCAGCAGTCCTTGGACTGGGAACACCGGGGAGCTGTTTTTT.

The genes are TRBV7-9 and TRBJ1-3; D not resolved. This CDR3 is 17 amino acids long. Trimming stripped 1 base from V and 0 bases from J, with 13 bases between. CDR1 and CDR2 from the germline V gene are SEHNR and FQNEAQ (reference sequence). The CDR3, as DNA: TGTGCCAGCAGCTTAGGCAACAGCCTGCTCTCTGGAAACACCATATATTTT. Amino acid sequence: CASSLGNSLLSGNTIYF.